The clone carrying this T cell receptor (beta chain) came up many times. Its antigen remains unknown. The sample is drawn from a study of T cells in Graves' hyperthyroidism and ophthalmopathy. Study outcomes and limitations: Most expanded thyroid clonotypes above 0.001 also appeared in blood. Ophthalmopathy, which appeared later, was predicted by the model a median approximately 6.7 months before onset.

PBMCs came from about 10 ml fresh peripheral blood. Amplification of TCR beta CDR3 regions used RNA as the template. First-round RT-PCR targeting the TCR CDR3 was performed with the HTBI primer set. TCRdb analysed the multiplex PCR reads with MiXCR anew, one entry per CDR3 protein. The sample carries roughly 400,000 distinct CDR3 sequences, more than 15% recorded once. Sequencing was performed on blood. This receptor was identified in a young woman with Graves' hyperthyroidism that later progressed to Graves' ophthalmopathy.

The CDR3 DNA follows: TGTGCCAGCAGCTTGGAAGGGGACTACGAGCAGTACTTC. It is translated as CASSLEGDYEQYF. V gene TRBV5-5 combines with J gene TRBJ2-7; a weak D match, TRBD1 (5 bases). V lost 0 bases to trimming and J lost 3 bases, with 7 bases between them. Germline assignment: CDR1 SGHKS and CDR2 YYEKEE (reference sequence). The CDR3 sequence is 13 residues long.